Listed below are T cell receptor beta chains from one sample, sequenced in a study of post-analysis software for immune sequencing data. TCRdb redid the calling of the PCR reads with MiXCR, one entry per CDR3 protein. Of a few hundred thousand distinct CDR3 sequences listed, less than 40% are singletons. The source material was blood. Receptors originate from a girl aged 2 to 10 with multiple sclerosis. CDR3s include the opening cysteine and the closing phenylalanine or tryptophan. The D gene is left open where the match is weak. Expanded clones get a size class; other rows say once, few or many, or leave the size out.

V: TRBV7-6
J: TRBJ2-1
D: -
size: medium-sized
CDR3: CASSPTGYNEQFF
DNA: TGTGCCAGCAGCCCCACCGGGTACAATGAGCAGTTCTTC

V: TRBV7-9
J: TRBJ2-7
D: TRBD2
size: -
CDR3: CASSLEFTSGIGPYEQYF
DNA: TGTGCCAGCAGCTTAGAGTTTACTAGCGGGATAGGGCCCTACGAGCAGTACTTC

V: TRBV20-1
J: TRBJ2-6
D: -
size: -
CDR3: CSARAQGPSSGANVLTF
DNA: TGCAGTGCTAGAGCTCAGGGCCCAAGCTCTGGGGCCAACGTCCTGACTTTC

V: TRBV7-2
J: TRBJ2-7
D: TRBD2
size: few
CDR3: CASRQLAGGFYEQYF
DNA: TGTGCCAGCAGACAACTAGCGGGAGGGTTCTACGAGCAGTACTTC

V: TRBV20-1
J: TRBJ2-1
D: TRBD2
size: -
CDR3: CSAREDELAGDDEQFF
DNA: TGCAGTGCTAGAGAGGACGAACTAGCGGGAGACGATGAGCAGTTCTTC

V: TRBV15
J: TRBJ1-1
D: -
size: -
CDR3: CATSRDQRGNTEAFF
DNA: TGTGCCACCAGTAGAGACCAACGGGGGAACACTGAAGCTTTCTTT

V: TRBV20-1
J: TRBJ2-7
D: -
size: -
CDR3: CSAEGQGPPYEQYF
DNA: TGCAGTGCAGAAGGCCAGGGGCCACCCTACGAGCAGTACTTC

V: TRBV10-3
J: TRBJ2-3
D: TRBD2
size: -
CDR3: CAISRPGLAADTRSTDTQYF
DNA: TGTGCCATCAGTAGACCGGGACTAGCGGCAGACACAAGATCCACAGATACGCAGTATTTT

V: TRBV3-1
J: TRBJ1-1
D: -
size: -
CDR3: CASSQAGRTNTEAFF
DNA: TGTGCCAGCAGCCAAGCTGGACGGACTAACACTGAAGCTTTCTTT

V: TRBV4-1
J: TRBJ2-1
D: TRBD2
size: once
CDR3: CASSQGPTGGGRNEQFF
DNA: TGCGCCAGCAGCCAGGGGCCGACTGGCGGGGGGAGGAATGAGCAGTTCTTC

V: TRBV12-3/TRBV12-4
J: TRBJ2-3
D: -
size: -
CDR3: CASSEDRVSTDTQYF
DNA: TGTGCCAGCAGCGAGGATCGGGTGAGCACAGATACGCAGTATTTT

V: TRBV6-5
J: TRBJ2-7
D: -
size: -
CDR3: CASNYGAGSYEQYF
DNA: TGTGCCAGCAATTACGGGGCAGGGTCCTACGAGCAGTACTTC

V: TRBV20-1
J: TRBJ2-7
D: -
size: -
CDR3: CSAYSSYEQYF
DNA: TGCAGTGCTTACAGCTCCTACGAGCAGTACTTC

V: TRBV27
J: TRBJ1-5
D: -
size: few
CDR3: CASSLSISRNQPQHF
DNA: TGTGCCAGCAGTTTATCGATTTCTCGCAATCAGCCCCAGCATTTT

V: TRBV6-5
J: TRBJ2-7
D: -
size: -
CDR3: CASRGDISSYEQYF
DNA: TGTGCCAGCAGAGGAGACATATCTTCCTACGAGCAGTACTTC

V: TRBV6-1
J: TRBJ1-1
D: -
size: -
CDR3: CASSEGPGQTMNTEAFF
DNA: TGTGCCAGCAGTGAAGGCCCGGGACAAACAATGAACACTGAAGCTTTCTTT

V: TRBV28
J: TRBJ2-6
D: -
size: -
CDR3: CASSGRRGAGANVLTF
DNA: TGTGCCAGCAGTGGAAGAAGGGGGGCGGGGGCCAACGTCCTGACTTTC

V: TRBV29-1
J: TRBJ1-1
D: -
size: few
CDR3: CSVGKRRNTEAFF
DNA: TGCAGCGTTGGTAAACGGAGGAACACTGAAGCTTTCTTT

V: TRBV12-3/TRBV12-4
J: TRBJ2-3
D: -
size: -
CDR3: CASGQGANPDTQYF
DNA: TGTGCCAGCGGGCAGGGCGCGAATCCAGATACGCAGTATTTT

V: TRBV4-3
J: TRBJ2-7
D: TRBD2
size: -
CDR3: CASSQSMTSGGTYEQYF
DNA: TGCGCCAGCAGCCAATCTATGACTAGCGGGGGGACCTACGAGCAGTACTTC

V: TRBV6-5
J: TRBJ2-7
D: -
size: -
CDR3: CASSYPGQFSYEQYF
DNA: TGTGCCAGCAGTTACCCTGGACAGTTCTCCTACGAGCAGTACTTC

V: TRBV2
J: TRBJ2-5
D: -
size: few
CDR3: CASSERLGYQETQYF
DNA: TGTGCCAGCAGTGAGAGACTCGGGTACCAAGAGACCCAGTACTTC

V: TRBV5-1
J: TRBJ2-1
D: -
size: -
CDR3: CASRGSLGYNEQFF
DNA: TGCGCCAGCCGGGGGAGCCTAGGGTACAATGAGCAGTTCTTC

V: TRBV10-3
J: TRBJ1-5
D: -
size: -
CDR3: CAISDLDSGANQPQHF
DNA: TGTGCCATCAGTGACCTTGATTCAGGGGCCAATCAGCCCCAGCATTTT

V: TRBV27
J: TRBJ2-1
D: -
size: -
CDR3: CASSSSMSSYNEQFF
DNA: TGTGCCAGCAGTTCCTCTATGAGCTCCTACAATGAGCAGTTCTTC

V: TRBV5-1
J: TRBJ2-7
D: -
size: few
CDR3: CASSVDYGEQYF
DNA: TGCGCCAGCAGCGTAGACTATGGCGAGCAGTACTTC

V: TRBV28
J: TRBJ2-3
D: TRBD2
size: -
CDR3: CASSSGGFRTDTQYF
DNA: TGTGCCAGCAGTTCGGGGGGGTTTCGAACAGATACGCAGTATTTT

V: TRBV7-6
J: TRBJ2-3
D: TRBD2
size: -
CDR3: CASSAPSGGLDTQYF
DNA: TGTGCCAGCAGCGCCCCCAGCGGGGGCCTAGATACGCAGTATTTT

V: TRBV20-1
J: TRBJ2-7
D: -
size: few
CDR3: CSASGSRDEQYF
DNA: TGCAGTGCTAGCGGGAGTCGCGACGAGCAGTACTTC

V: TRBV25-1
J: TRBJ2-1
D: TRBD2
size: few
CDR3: CASSESTSGRDEQFF
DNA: TGTGCCAGCAGTGAATCGACTAGCGGGAGAGATGAGCAGTTCTTC

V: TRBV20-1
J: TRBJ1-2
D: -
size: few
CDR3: CRRPPYGYTF
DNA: TGCAGACGTCCCCCGTATGGCTACACCTTC

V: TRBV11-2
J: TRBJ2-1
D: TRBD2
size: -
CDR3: CASSFPVQRREDLRNEQFF
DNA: TGTGCCAGCAGCTTCCCAGTCCAGAGGCGGGAGGACCTTAGGAATGAGCAGTTCTTC

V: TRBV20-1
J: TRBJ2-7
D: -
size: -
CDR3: CSAREVDSYEQYF
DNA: TGCAGTGCTAGAGAGGTTGATTCCTACGAGCAGTACTTC

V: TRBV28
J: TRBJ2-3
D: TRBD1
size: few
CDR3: CASSLPGQGIPDTQYF
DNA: TGTGCCAGCAGCCTCCCGGGACAGGGTATCCCAGATACGCAGTATTTT

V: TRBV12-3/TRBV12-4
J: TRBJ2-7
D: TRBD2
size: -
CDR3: CASSAGGGEQYF
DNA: TGTGCCAGCAGTGCGGGGGGGGGCGAGCAGTACTTC

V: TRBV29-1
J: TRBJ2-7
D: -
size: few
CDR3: CSVQQGSYEQYF
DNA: TGCAGCGTACAACAGGGCTCCTACGAGCAGTACTTC

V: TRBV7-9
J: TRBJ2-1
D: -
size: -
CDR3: CASSIDRNEQFF
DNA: TGTGCCAGCAGCATCGACAGGAATGAGCAGTTCTTC

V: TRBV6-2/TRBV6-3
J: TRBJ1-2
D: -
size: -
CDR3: CASRDTGQNYGYTF
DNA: TGTGCCAGCAGAGATACTGGACAGAACTATGGCTACACCTTC

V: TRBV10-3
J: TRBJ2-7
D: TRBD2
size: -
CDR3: CAISLGTSGSHEQYF
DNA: TGTGCCATCAGCCTTGGGACTAGCGGGAGCCACGAGCAGTACTTC

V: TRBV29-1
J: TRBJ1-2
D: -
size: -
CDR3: CSVETGNYGYTF
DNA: TGCAGCGTTGAAACAGGGAACTATGGCTACACCTTC

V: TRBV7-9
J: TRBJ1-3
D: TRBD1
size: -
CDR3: CASTPRGTGAGNTIYF
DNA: TGTGCCAGCACCCCAAGGGGAACAGGGGCTGGAAACACCATATATTTT

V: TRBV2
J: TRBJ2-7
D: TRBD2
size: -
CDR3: CASIGSGGYEQYF
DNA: TGTGCCAGCATCGGTAGCGGGGGTTACGAGCAGTACTTC

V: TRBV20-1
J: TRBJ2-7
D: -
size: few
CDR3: CSAKGIYEQYF
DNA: TGCAGTGCCAAGGGGATCTACGAGCAGTACTTC

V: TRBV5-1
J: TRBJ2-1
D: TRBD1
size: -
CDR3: CASSPGTGGVNEQFF
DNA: TGCGCCAGCAGCCCCGGGACAGGCGGCGTCAATGAGCAGTTCTTC

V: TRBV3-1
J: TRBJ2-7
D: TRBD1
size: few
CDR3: CASSSSGTGFREQYF
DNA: TGTGCCAGCAGCTCTTCCGGGACAGGCTTTAGGGAGCAGTACTTC

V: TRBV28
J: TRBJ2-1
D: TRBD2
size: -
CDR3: CASRTGGYNEQFF
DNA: TGTGCCAGCCGAACGGGAGGGTACAATGAGCAGTTCTTC

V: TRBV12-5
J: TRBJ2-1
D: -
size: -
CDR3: CASGSRPLRQFF
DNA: TGTGCTAGTGGTTCTAGACCTCTACGGCAGTTCTTC

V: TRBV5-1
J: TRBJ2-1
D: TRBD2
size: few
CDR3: CASSLELAEQFF
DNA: TGCGCCAGCAGCTTGGAACTAGCGGAACAGTTCTTC

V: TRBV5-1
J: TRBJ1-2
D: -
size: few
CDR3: CASSWGRPTNYVYTF
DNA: TGCGCCAGCAGCTGGGGCCGCCCAACTAACTATGTCTACACCTTC

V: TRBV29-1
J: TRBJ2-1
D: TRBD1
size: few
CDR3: CSVLRTGYNEQFF
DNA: TGCAGCGTACTTAGGACAGGTTACAATGAGCAGTTCTTC

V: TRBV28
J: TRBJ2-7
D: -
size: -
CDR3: CASREGTYEQYF
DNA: TGTGCCAGCAGAGAGGGAACCTACGAGCAGTACTTC

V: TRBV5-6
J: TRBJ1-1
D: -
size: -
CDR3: CASSLDLARLNTEAFF
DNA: TGTGCCAGCAGCTTGGATCTGGCCAGGCTGAACACTGAAGCTTTCTTT

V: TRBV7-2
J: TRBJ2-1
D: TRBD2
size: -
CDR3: CANIDGLAGRNEQFF
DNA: TGTGCCAACATCGATGGACTAGCGGGTAGGAATGAGCAGTTCTTC

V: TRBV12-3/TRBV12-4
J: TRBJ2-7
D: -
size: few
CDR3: CASSLSRVSSYEQYF
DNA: TGTGCCAGCAGTTTGAGCAGGGTGTCCTCCTACGAGCAGTACTTC

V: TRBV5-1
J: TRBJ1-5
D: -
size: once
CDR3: CASSFWRQGFNQPQHF
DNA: TGCGCCAGCAGCTTTTGGAGGCAGGGTTTCAATCAGCCCCAGCATTTT

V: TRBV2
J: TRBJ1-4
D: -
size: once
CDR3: CAGSDWAFGNEKLFF
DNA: TGTGCCGGGAGCGACTGGGCATTCGGTAATGAAAAACTGTTTTTT